This T cell receptor beta chain came from a study of OX40 agonist ivuxolimab in advanced cancers. Study overall: The mean age was roughly 60 years, ranging from 23 to 79, with roughly four fifths of participants male. Partial responses occurred in three patients (one hepatocellular carcinoma, two cutaneous melanoma).

CDR1 and CDR2 from the germline V gene are LGHNA and YSLEER. V gave up 3 bases and J gave up 4 bases, with 16 bases separating them. The CDR3 has 15 amino acids. Some clones are missing from TCRdb's copy, which holds only in-frame ones; the method was immunoSEQ multiplex PCR. Here the sample spans roughly 74,000 clones, over 80% being singletons. The chain employs TRBV4-3 and TRBJ2-7; possibly TRBD1 for D (6 bases). This receptor was identified in an adult with an advanced solid tumor such as melanoma, head and neck, liver or kidney cancer. Specimen: CD4+ or CD8+ T cells sorted from blood, collected in a trial of the OX40 agonist ivuxolimab. The CDR3 nucleotides are TGCGCCAGCAGCCAGGCACAGGGTGTTGGGTACGAGCAGTACTTC. Protein sequence: CASSQAQGVGYEQYF.